Listed below are T cell receptor beta chains from one sample, sequenced in a study of metastatic and nonmetastatic thyroid tumors. TCRdb reanalyzed the PCR reads with MiXCR. The data hold approximately 32,000 clones, with 33% observed a single time. The sequencing sample was made of tumor tissue. These receptor sequences come from a female donor with papillary thyroid cancer or a benign thyroid nodule (not recorded which). Some clones in this sample may be carry-over from other donors' samples. Each CDR3 is given with its conserved first and last residue. The D gene is left open where the match is weak. Clone size is given for some rows only: seen once, a few or many times, or a class if the clone is expanded.

j_call,d_call,clone_size,v_call,cdr3_aa,cdr3_nt
TRBJ2-3,TRBD1,few,TRBV6-1,CASNALGQGIDTQYF,TGTGCCAGCAACGCCTTGGGACAGGGAATAGATACGCAGTATTTT
TRBJ2-7,TRBD2,few,TRBV28,CASSSWEGTNEQYF,TGTGCCAGCAGTTCATGGGAGGGGACCAACGAGCAGTACTTC
TRBJ1-1,-,-,TRBV7-3,CASSLTENTEAFF,TGTGCCAGCAGCTTAACCGAGAACACTGAAGCTTTCTTT
TRBJ1-4,-,-,TRBV7-9,CASSSATNEKLFF,TGTGCCAGCAGTTCAGCAACTAATGAAAAACTGTTTTTT
TRBJ1-2,-,-,TRBV28,CASSRGLGNYGYTF,TGTGCCAGCAGTCGAGGGTTAGGAAACTATGGCTACACCTTC
TRBJ1-3,TRBD1,-,TRBV19,CASSRSTGSGNTIYF,TGTGCCAGTAGCCGCTCGACAGGGTCCGGAAACACCATATATTTT
TRBJ1-2,TRBD1,few,TRBV10-1,CASSERTGYGGYTF,TGCGCCAGCAGTGAGCGGACAGGGTACGGTGGCTACACCTTC
TRBJ1-4,-,many,TRBV25-1,CAGSELMSTEEKLFF,TGTGCCGGCAGTGAATTAATGAGCACTGAAGAAAAACTGTTTTTT
TRBJ2-2,TRBD1,-,TRBV12-3/TRBV12-4,CASSQGQRRATGELFF,TGTGCCAGCAGTCAGGGACAGAGGCGTGCCACCGGGGAGCTGTTTTTT
TRBJ2-1,-,few,TRBV6-5,CASSYFGGSSYNEQFF,TGTGCCAGCAGTTACTTCGGTGGGAGTTCCTACAATGAGCAGTTCTTC
TRBJ2-7,-,-,TRBV6-1,CASSEAPTAYYEQYF,TGTGCCAGCAGTGAAGCCCCGACAGCTTACTACGAGCAGTACTTC
TRBJ2-6,-,-,TRBV6-2/TRBV6-3,CATDSLGRSGANVLTF,TGTGCCACCGACAGTTTAGGGCGGTCTGGGGCCAACGTCCTGACTTTC
TRBJ2-7,TRBD1,-,TRBV6-1,CASSESGRGSYEQYF,TGTGCCAGCAGTGAATCGGGCAGGGGGTCCTACGAGCAGTACTTC
TRBJ2-7,-,few,TRBV11-3,CASSQGRSSYEQYF,TGTGCCAGCAGCCAAGGACGCTCCTCCTACGAGCAGTACTTC
TRBJ2-7,TRBD1,large,TRBV30,CAWSVSGTAYEQYF,TGTGCCTGGAGTGTCTCCGGGACAGCCTACGAGCAGTACTTC
TRBJ2-2,TRBD2,-,TRBV6-2/TRBV6-3,CASSTGGLDTGELFF,TGTGCCAGCAGTACGGGGGGACTTGACACCGGGGAGCTGTTTTTT
TRBJ1-2,-,large,TRBV9,CASSVEGGRFGYTF,TGTGCCAGCAGCGTAGAGGGGGGCCGGTTTGGCTACACCTTC
TRBJ2-7,TRBD1,-,TRBV5-5,CASSSQTGSSYEQYF,TGTGCCAGCAGCTCCCAGACAGGGAGCTCCTACGAGCAGTACTTC
TRBJ1-6,-,few,TRBV12-3/TRBV12-4,CASSFAGTYNSPLHF,TGTGCCAGCAGTTTCGCAGGCACTTATAATTCACCCCTCCACTTT
TRBJ2-1,TRBD2,-,TRBV13,CASSLGGRNNEQFF,TGTGCCAGCAGCTTAGGCGGGAGGAACAATGAGCAGTTCTTC
TRBJ2-7,-,-,TRBV27,CASSRDNSYEQYF,TGTGCCAGCAGCCGGGACAACTCCTACGAGCAGTACTTC
TRBJ2-2,-,few,TRBV25-1,CASSRRVTGDLFF,TGTGCCAGCAGTCGAAGGGTCACCGGGGATCTGTTTTTT
TRBJ2-7,TRBD2,-,TRBV27,CASSSLAGGLRGQYF,TGTGCCAGCAGTTCGTTAGCGGGAGGGCTACGGGGGCAGTACTTC
TRBJ1-2,-,few,TRBV28,CATSRQVGGVYTF,TGTGCCACCTCCCGACAGGTTGGGGGTGTCTACACCTTC
TRBJ2-1,TRBD2,few,TRBV6-1,CASSRPGLAVANEQFF,TGTGCCAGCAGTAGACCGGGACTAGCCGTTGCTAATGAGCAGTTCTTC
TRBJ1-2,-,-,TRBV20-1,CSAREEGGYGYTF,TGCAGTGCTAGGGAGGAGGGTGGCTATGGCTACACCTTC
TRBJ2-2,-,-,TRBV12-5,CASGLPGTGELFF,TGTGCTAGTGGTTTGCCGGGGACCGGGGAGCTGTTTTTT
TRBJ2-1,TRBD2,-,TRBV20-1,CSARDQREGFNEQFF,TGCAGTGCTAGAGATCAGCGGGAGGGTTTTAATGAGCAGTTCTTC